Below are 14 T cell receptor beta chains sequenced from a single sample in a study of response to subunit inactivated influenza vaccine. Each CDR3 protein is one row after TCRdb ran MiXCR on the RT-PCR reads. This table has hundreds of thousands of distinct CDR3 sequences, about 15% appearing once. The input for sequencing was PBMCs from blood, taken 12 days after vaccination. The source of these receptors is a man aged 45-65 years who received an inactivated influenza vaccine.

This clonotype was seen a few times. The chain uses TRBV19 and TRBJ2-3; tentatively, D is TRBD1 or TRBD2 (6 bases each). CDR3 length: 17 amino acids. Germline loops: CDR1 LNHDA, CDR2 SQIVND (reference sequence). Deletions cut 6 bases from V and 0 bases from J, with 19 bases between. The CDR3 coding sequence is TGTGCCAGTAGGACCGCCGTGACGGGGGCTAGCACAGATACGCAGTATTTT. The encoded protein is CASRTAVTGASTDTQYF.

This chain connects TRBV5-4 to TRBJ1-2; 11 positions match TRBD1. The V segment lost 2 bases and the J segment 3 bases; nucleotides outside the gene matches: 6. Germline values: CDR1 SGHNT, CDR2 YYREEE (reference sequence). This CDR3 contains 16 residues. The CDR3 spells CASSFGQGAIDYGYTF. CDR3 DNA: TGTGCCAGCAGCTTTGGACAGGGGGCGATCGACTATGGCTACACCTTC.

V gene TRBV14 combines with J gene TRBJ2-5, with 11 nucleotides matching TRBD2. V shed 3 bases and J 1 base; nucleotides not matched to a gene: 16. This CDR3 has 20 amino acids. Germline V gives CDR1 SGHDN, CDR2 FVKESK. CDR3 sequence: CASSHSRPPLAGGLQETQYF. The CDR3 region has the DNA TGTGCCAGCAGCCATAGTCGACCCCCTCTAGCGGGGGGACTCCAAGAGACCCAGTACTTC. The variable domain in full, with the rest retrieved from reference TRBV14 and TRBJ2-5, is EAGVTQFPSHSVIEKGQTVTLRCDPISGHDNLYWYRRVMGKEIKFLLHFVKESKQDESGMPNNRFLAERTGGTYSTLKVQPAELEDSGVYFCASSHSRPPLAGGLQETQYFGPGTRLLVL.

The table lists this clonotype with a few counts. This chain connects TRBV6-6 to TRBJ2-7; TRBD2 is a possible D gene (5 bases). The V and J ends lost 6 bases and 2 bases respectively, with 11 bases between them. This CDR3 is 13 amino acids long. Germline V gives CDR1 MNHNY, CDR2 SVGAGI (reference sequence). CDR3 DNA: TGTGCCAGCAGCAATACCGGGACCTACGAGCAGTACTTC. Encoded protein: CASSNTGTYEQYF.

There are many counts of this clonotype. The chain combines TRBV21-1 with TRBJ1-2. TRBV21-1 is noted as a pseudogene. The CDR3 has 14 residues. CDR3 DNA: TGTGCCAGCAGCAGTTGCAGAGCTAACTATGGCTACACCTTC. As protein: CASSSCRANYGYTF.

This sequence joins TRBV10-3 and TRBJ2-3; no reliable D call. From germline, CDR1 is ENHRY and CDR2 SYGVKD. Trimming pared 3 bases from V and 2 bases from J, leaving 9 bases between. The CDR3 totals 14 residues. Here the CDR3 reads CAISDGGITDTQYF. CDR3 coding DNA: TGTGCCATCAGTGACGGCGGAATCACAGATACGCAGTATTTT.

This clonotype was seen a handful of times. Here the CDR3 reads CASSLGPGQGAPSSGNTIYF. The CDR3 DNA follows: TGTGCCAGCAGTTTAGGACCGGGACAGGGGGCCCCGAGCTCTGGAAACACCATATATTTT. The chain couples TRBV12-3 or TRBV12-4 to TRBJ1-3; TRBD1 matches at 12 bases. V shed 1 base and J 0 bases; nucleotides not matched to a gene: 10. CDR3 size: 20 residues.

This clonotype appeared a few times. The V gene is TRBV2, the J gene TRBJ2-3; D possibly corresponds to TRBD1 (5 bases). CDR1 is SNHLY, CDR2 FYNNEI, per germline. V dropped 3 bases and J dropped 2 bases, with 12 bases sitting between them. This CDR3 is built from 15 residues. The chain's CDR3 is CASSERQGPTDTQYF. The CDR3, as DNA: TGTGCCAGCAGTGAGCGGCAGGGCCCCACAGATACGCAGTATTTT.

This sequence joins TRBV28 and TRBJ2-5; 8 nucleotides agree with TRBD2. Trimming cost V 2 bases and J 10 bases; bases outside gene matches: 9. CDR3 length equals 14 residues. From germline, CDR1 is MDHEN and CDR2 SYDVKM. The CDR3 DNA is TGTGCCAGCAGTTTAAGTACTAGCGGACTCAGCCAGTACTTC. As protein: CASSLSTSGLSQYF.

This clonotype was observed a few times. The chain couples TRBV12-3 or TRBV12-4 to TRBJ2-1; 10 bases are shared with TRBD2. The CDR3 totals 14 residues. With V trimmed by 3 bases and J by 8 bases, 4 bases remained unmatched. The chain's CDR3 is CASSFSGGRDEQFF. The DNA of the CDR3 is TGTGCCAGCAGTTTTAGCGGGGGGAGGGATGAGCAGTTCTTC.

This clonotype was seen ten or more times. The chain recombines TRBV7-8 with TRBJ2-7; 10 positions match TRBD1. CDR1 and CDR2 (germline): SGHVS, FQNEAQ. V shed 5 bases and J 5 bases; nucleotides not matched to a gene: 9. The CDR3 has 15 amino acids. The CDR3 region is CASSVTPGQGNEQYF. CDR3 DNA: TGTGCCAGCAGCGTCACGCCGGGACAGGGGAACGAGCAGTACTTC.

Only a few counts were recorded for this clonotype. The chain carries TRBV11-2 and TRBJ2-1, with 8 positions matching TRBD2. Per germline, CDR1 SGHAT and CDR2 FQNNGV. The J segment lost 2 bases and the V segment lost 3 bases, leaving 3 bases of the junction unmatched. The length of the CDR3 is 15 residues. The CDR3: CASSFMTSAYNEQFF. The CDR3 DNA reads TGTGCCAGCAGCTTTATGACTAGCGCCTACAATGAGCAGTTCTTC.

The rearrangement uses TRBV4-3 and TRBJ2-1, with D hard to call. Trimming removed 0 bases from V and 4 bases from J, with 13 bases in between. This CDR3 comprises 16 residues. Germline lookup yields CDR1 LGHNA and CDR2 YSLEER. CDR3 nucleotide sequence: TGCGCCAGCAGCCAAGATAGCCGTTCTCCTTACAATGAGCAGTTCTTC. Its protein is CASSQDSRSPYNEQFF.

This rearrangement joins TRBV28 to TRBJ1-1; D is uncertain. V lost 2 bases and J lost 0, with 16 bases in between. The CDR3 is 17 amino acids. Germline lookup yields CDR1 MDHEN and CDR2 SYDVKM. CDR3 protein: CASSLDRAGLMNTEAFF. As DNA, the CDR3 is TGTGCCAGCAGTTTAGATCGGGCAGGCCTCATGAACACTGAAGCTTTCTTT. Together with reference TRBV28 and TRBJ1-1, the CDR3 gives the full variable domain: DVKVTQSSRYLVKRTGEKVFLECVQDMDHENMFWYRQDPGLGLRLIYFSYDVKMKEKGDIPEGYSVSREKKERFSLILESASTNQTSMYLCASSLDRAGLMNTEAFFGQGTRLTVV.